The 19 T cell receptor beta chains below come from one sample, sequenced in a study of early T cells in non-severe SARS-CoV-2 infection. A single record per CDR3 protein comes from TCRdb applying MiXCR to the 5' RACE reads. The sample lists tens of thousands of distinct CDR3 sequences, over 20% seen once, with 15% to 20% in the top ten. Material: whole blood, obtained at baseline. Receptors originate from an adult who was a healthcare worker with PCR-confirmed SARS-CoV-2 infection or an uninfected control (not recorded which).

Details on this clonotype: The junction shows a germline mismatch at one end, possibly a read error. This chain links TRBV7-6 with TRBJ1-1, with D unresolved. The CDR3 runs to 14 residues. Germline values: CDR1 SGHVS, CDR2 FNYEAQ. The CDR3 region is CASSSLVGATQAFF. The CDR3 DNA reads TGTGCCAGCAGCTCACTCGTGGGTGCCACTCAAGCTTTCTTT.

There are many counts of this clonotype. V gene TRBV24-1 combines with J gene TRBJ1-2, with unresolved D. The CDR3 sequence is 14 residues long. Germline CDR1 KGHDR, CDR2 SFDVKD. The V gene lost 2 bases and the J gene lost 7 bases, with 13 bases spanning the gap. For the CDR3, the DNA is TGTGCCACCAGTGATTCTACCCGGAATGGTGGCTACACCTTC. The encoded protein is CATSDSTRNGGYTF.

This clonotype has ten or more counts. The chain recombines TRBV30 with TRBJ1-3; 7 bases agree with TRBD1. Germline CDR1 is GTSNPN and CDR2 is SVGIG (reference sequence). V lost 2 bases, J lost 4 bases, and 5 bases stayed unmatched. The CDR3 has 14 amino acids. For the CDR3, the DNA is TGTGCCTGGAGTACAGGGGTGGAGGGAAACACCATATATTTT. It is translated as CAWSTGVEGNTIYF.

The chain employs TRBV5-5 and TRBJ1-2; 7 nucleotides agree with TRBD1. CDR1 SGHKS and CDR2 YYEKEE come from the germline V gene (reference sequence). J was trimmed by 5 bases and V by 2 bases; bases with no gene match: 6. The CDR3 loop spans 14 amino acids. For the CDR3, the DNA is TGTGCCAGCAGCTTAGGGGACAGCTCTTATGGCTACACCTTC. It yields the protein CASSLGDSSYGYTF.

In its sample, this clonotype was seen once. The V and J genes are TRBV7-6 and TRBJ1-3; TRBD1 might be the D (5 bases). CDR3 length: 14 amino acids. Deletions cut 1 base from V and 4 bases from J, with 8 bases between. CDR1 is SGHVS, CDR2 FNYEAQ, per germline. The CDR3 spells CASSLDRIGNTIYF. The CDR3 bases are TGTGCCAGCAGCTTAGACAGGATAGGAAACACCATATATTTT.

The genes are TRBV18 and TRBJ2-7, with 11 bases matching TRBD1. CDR3 length equals 15 residues. Germline V lookup: CDR1 KGHSH, CDR2 LQKENI. J gave up 7 bases and V 3 bases, and 8 bases lay outside the gene matches. CDR3 amino acids: CASSPGQGDPGEQYF. In nucleotides, the CDR3 is TGTGCCAGCTCACCGGGACAGGGGGACCCCGGAGAGCAGTACTTC. Full variable domain (outside the CDR3, taken from reference TRBV18 and TRBJ2-7): NAGVMQNPRHLVRRRGQEARLRCSPMKGHSHVYWYRQLPEEGLKFMVYLQKENIIDESGMPKERFSAEFPKEGPSILRIQQVVRGDSAAYFCASSPGQGDPGEQYFGPGTRLTVT.

This chain joins TRBV4-2 and TRBJ2-3; tentatively, D is TRBD1 (5 bases). CDR1 is LGHNA and CDR2 is YNFKEQ in the germline V gene. Trimming pared 6 bases from V and 1 base from J, leaving 11 bases between. The CDR3 spans 14 residues. The CDR3 DNA is TGTGCCAGCAGGGGAACACAGGGCACAGATACGCAGTATTTT. Its protein product is CASRGTQGTDTQYF.

The V call is TRBV10-1, the J call TRBJ2-1; 8 bases are a match to TRBD1. Per germline, CDR1 WNHNN and CDR2 SYGVQD (reference sequence). This CDR3 has 15 amino acids. V dropped 8 bases and J dropped 6; count of bases not matched to a gene: 12. The CDR3 here is CASSRTGNIINEQFF. The CDR3 coding sequence is TGCGCCAGCTCGCGGACAGGGAATATTATCAATGAGCAGTTCTTC.

This clonotype occurred many times. The chain is built from TRBV27 and TRBJ2-1, with 8 bases that match TRBD1. The J segment lost 8 bases and the V segment lost 9 bases, leaving 9 bases of the junction unmatched. This CDR3 has 13 residues. Per germline, CDR1 MNHEY and CDR2 SMNVEV (reference sequence). The CDR3 region is CASSDRGEDEQFF. The DNA for the CDR3 is TGTGCCAGTAGTGACAGGGGCGAGGATGAGCAGTTCTTC.

This clonotype has just a few counts. The chain uses TRBV13 and TRBJ2-3; 7 bases line up with TRBD1. V lost 5 bases to trimming and J lost 4 bases; unmatched junction nucleotides: 12. Looked up from germline, CDR1 is PRHDT and CDR2 is FYEKMQ (reference sequence). CDR3 length equals 16 residues. This CDR3 is CASSIGLAGGSDTQYF. The CDR3 nucleotides read TGTGCCAGCAGCATCGGTTTGGCAGGGGGATCAGATACGCAGTATTTT. The whole variable domain, remainder taken from reference TRBV13 and TRBJ2-3, is AAGVIQSPRHLIKEKRETATLKCYPIPRHDTVYWYQQGPGQDPQFLISFYEKMQSDKGSIPDRFSAQQFSDYHSELNMSSLELGDSALYFCASSIGLAGGSDTQYFGPGTRLTVL.

This clonotype was counted only a few times. The chain links TRBV12-3 or TRBV12-4 to TRBJ2-5; D is undetermined. The V and J ends lost 6 bases and 5 bases respectively, with 13 bases between them. The CDR3 has 13 amino acids. The CDR3 here is CASRRTWGETQYF. CDR3 bases: TGTGCCAGCAGACGGACCTGGGGTGAGACCCAGTACTTC.

The sample holds a few counts of this clonotype. CDR3 sequence reads: CASSLTGSSLEQYF. CDR3 coding DNA: TGTGCCAGCAGTTTAACAGGTTCTTCGCTCGAGCAGTACTTC. The chain links TRBV3-1 to TRBJ2-7, with a possible D match to TRBD1 (5 bases). Germline values: CDR1 LGHDT, CDR2 YNNKEL (reference sequence). V was clipped by 6 bases and J by 6 bases, with 18 bases between them. The CDR3 runs to 14 residues.

The chain uses TRBV6-2 or TRBV6-3 and TRBJ2-7, with 8 bases lining up with TRBD1. The junction had 7 bases not matched to a gene; V was cut back by 1 base and J by 5 bases. The CDR3 has 15 residues. The germline V gene has CDR1 MNHEY and CDR2 SVGEGT. The chain's CDR3 is CASSYLGRGRHEQYF. The CDR3 nucleotides are TGTGCCAGCAGTTACTTGGGCAGGGGGCGCCACGAGCAGTACTTC.

This sequence joins TRBV7-3 and TRBJ2-3, with D perhaps matching TRBD1 (5 bases). Germline-derived CDR1 and CDR2 are SGHTA and FQGTGA. V shed 2 bases and J shed 2 bases, with 8 bases lying between them. This CDR3 spans 14 amino acids. CDR3 sequence: CASSLDSNTDTQYF. As DNA, the CDR3 is TGTGCCAGCAGCTTAGACAGTAACACAGATACGCAGTATTTT.

This clonotype was observed a handful of times. The V call is TRBV6-1, the J call TRBJ2-1; 12 bases are a match to TRBD2. The CDR3 extends over 15 amino acids. V was pared by 2 bases and J by 9 bases, with 5 bases of the junction left unmatched. Germline lookup yields CDR1 MNHNS and CDR2 SASEGT. CDR3 sequence reads: CASSEFGLAGFEQFF. The CDR3 nucleotides read TGTGCCAGCAGTGAATTCGGACTAGCGGGGTTTGAGCAGTTCTTC.

The J gene is TRBJ2-3, the V gene TRBV20-1; 9 bases are shared with TRBD2. CDR3 length: 14 residues. CDR1 and CDR2 (germline): DFQATT, SNEGSKA (reference sequence). V was pared by 5 bases and J by 0 bases, with 3 bases of the junction left unmatched. The CDR3, as DNA: TGCAGTGCTCGTAGCGGGGGAAGCACAGATACGCAGTATTTT. Protein: CSARSGGSTDTQYF.

J is TRBJ1-2 and V is TRBV3-1; D is undetermined. The CDR3 is 11 residues long. Germline CDR1 is LGHDT and CDR2 is YNNKEL (reference sequence). V was pared by 4 bases and J by 8 bases, with 8 bases between. The CDR3 nucleotides are TGTGCCAGCAGCCCGGTCAGGGGCTACACCTTC. Its translation: CASSPVRGYTF.

V usage is TRBV2 and J usage is TRBJ2-2; a weak D match, TRBD2 (6 bases). Germline V gene sequence: CDR1 SNHLY, CDR2 FYNNEI. The germline V and J ends were trimmed by 4 bases and 1 base, with 10 bases remaining between them. The CDR3 consists of 15 residues. CDR3: CASSAGGKNTGELFF. The CDR3 DNA reads as TGTGCCAGCAGTGCCGGGGGAAAGAACACCGGGGAGCTGTTTTTT.

In this sample, this clonotype turned up a few times. This rearrangement joins TRBV2 to TRBJ1-6; D gene ambiguous. The CDR3 contains 12 residues. The germline gives CDR1 SNHLY, CDR2 FYNNEI. Trimming took off 5 bases at V and 8 bases at J, with 7 bases between the two ends. CDR3 DNA: TGTGCCAGCAGTACGAGATATTCACCCCTCCACTTT. Residues: CASSTRYSPLHF.